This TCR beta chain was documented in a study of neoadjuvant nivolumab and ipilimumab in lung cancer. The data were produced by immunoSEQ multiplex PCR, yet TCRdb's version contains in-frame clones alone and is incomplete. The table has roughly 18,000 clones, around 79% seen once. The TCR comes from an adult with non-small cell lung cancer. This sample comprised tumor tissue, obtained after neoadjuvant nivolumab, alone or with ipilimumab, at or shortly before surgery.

CDR3 DNA sequence: TGTGCCAGCTCACCATCTGGGCAGGGGGGGAATGAGCAGTTCTTC. Translating gives CASSPSGQGGNEQFF. The chain combines TRBV18 with TRBJ2-1; D may match TRBD1 or TRBD2 (7 bases each). The germline V gene has CDR1 KGHSH and CDR2 LQKENI. The CDR3 has 15 amino acids. The germline V and J ends were trimmed by 2 bases and 7 bases, with 15 bases remaining between them.